This paragraph covers one TCR delta chain sequence. Its specificity is not known. The sample belongs to a study of Vδ1+ human thymocytes. RNA was extracted from the cells and then reverse transcribed. Pooled V-gene forward primers with one constant-region reverse primer generated the CDR3 amplicons by multiplex PCR. TCRdb reanalysed the multiplex PCR reads via CATT. The sample includes fewer than 25,000 delta-chain clones, approximately 8.8% of them seen just once. Study-wide results and limits: Around 20% of thymic delta-chain sequences were Vdelta2, with few Vdelta3, unlike blood Vdelta1+ controls. Thymic TRG and TRD repertoires appeared highly polyclonal. Donors shared many TRG clonotypes but few TRD clonotypes.

Alphabeta T cells were depleted, then CD3+ Vdelta1+ Vdelta2- thymocytes were FACS-sorted. Purity of the sorted Vdelta1+ thymocytes ranged from 98% to 99.6%. The CDR3 contains 14 residues. Trimming at V came to 0 bases and at J to 4 bases, leaving 2 bases not matched to a gene. From germline, CDR1 is TSWWSYY and CDR2 QGS. The sequenced sample consisted of Vdelta1+ gamma-delta thymocytes from the thymus. Indicated subset: FACS-sorted CD3+ TCRalphabeta- TCRVdelta1+ TCRVdelta2- thymocytes. The chain couples TRDV1 to TRDJ1; 7 nucleotides match TRDD3. The clonotype comes from a child younger than two who had congenital heart surgery. The CDR3 bases are TGTGCTCTTGGGGAACTAGGGGGATTCGATAAACTCATCTTT. It yields the protein CALGELGGFDKLIF.